Following are 13 T cell receptor beta chains from one sample sequenced in a study of beta chain features in type 1 diabetes listed by TCRdb under 2018. Findings and caveats that apply to the study as a whole: Type 1 diabetes patients showed a moderate but significant shortening of TCRB CDR3 length in all four CD4+ subsets.

Library generation was performed with the immunoSEQ multiplex PCR assay. The entire amount of isolated RNA was reverse transcribed using the High Capacity cDNA Reverse Transcription Kit, so the sequenced TCRB transcripts were expressed ones. Imported from immuneACCESS, the table was reduced by TCRdb to in-frame sequences with V and J called. These copies leave out some clones; in studies compared against another copy, an unresolved V gene accounts for under half, and the cause of the remainder is not known. The sample yields 230,000 or so clones; more than 15% were counted once. About 0.078% of the sample comes from the top ten. Antigens for these TCRs are unknown. Sequences were obtained from naive CD4+ T cells from blood. The sample's cell subset or site label, decoded: true naive CD4+ T cells. All receptors derive from a man between 25 and 39 years old with type 1 diabetes.

The chain joins TRBV5-1 to TRBJ2-1, with D perhaps TRBD2 (5 bases). Per germline, CDR1 SGHRS and CDR2 YFSETQ. The CDR3 extends over 16 amino acids. Trimming stripped 0 bases from V and 0 bases from J, with 10 bases between. This CDR3 reads CASSLVPGSSYNEQFF. Written as DNA, the CDR3 is TGCGCCAGCAGCTTGGTCCCGGGGAGCTCCTACAATGAGCAGTTCTTC.

This clone has just a few counts. The rearrangement joins TRBV25-1 to TRBJ2-4; TRBD1 matches at 8 bases. The V gene end was trimmed by 4 bases and the J gene end by 5 bases; junction bases not matched to a gene: 1. The CDR3 sequence is 13 residues long. CDR1 MGHDK and CDR2 SYGVNS come from the germline V gene. CDR3 residues: CASSGQGQNIQYF. The DNA of the CDR3 is TGTGCCAGCAGTGGACAGGGGCAAAACATTCAGTACTTC.

This clone showed up just a few times. The chain uses TRBV7-9 and TRBJ1-1, with TRBD1 matching over 11 bases. CDR1 and CDR2 (germline): SEHNR, FQNEAQ (reference sequence). J lost 7 bases, V lost 5 bases, and 6 bases had no gene match. CDR3 size: 14 residues. The CDR3 region has the DNA TGTGCCAGCAGCCCGGACAGGGGGCTGGGTGAAGCTTTCTTT. This translates into CASSPDRGLGEAFF.

V usage is TRBV29-1 and J usage is TRBJ1-1, with 7 bases identical to TRBD1. The germline V gene has CDR1 SQVTM and CDR2 ANQGSEA. This CDR3 spans 13 amino acids. After removal of 5 bases from V and 2 bases from J, the junction contained 5 bases not matched to a gene. DNA of the CDR3: TGCAGCGTTAGGGGACAGTATAACACTGAAGCTTTCTTT. Translation: CSVRGQYNTEAFF.

The V gene is TRBV7-9, the J gene TRBJ2-3; TRBD2 might be the D (6 bases). Germline V gene lookup returns CDR1 SEHNR and CDR2 FQNEAQ (reference sequence). The CDR3 totals 15 residues. With 7 bases removed from V and 0 bases from J, the gap between germline ends came to 14 bases. CDR3: CASTPGEASTDTQYF. The CDR3 DNA follows: TGTGCCAGCACCCCCGGGGAGGCCAGCACAGATACGCAGTATTTT.

The chain recombines TRBV30 with TRBJ2-7; D ambiguous. The CDR3 totals 11 residues. Trimming took off 4 bases at V and 3 bases at J, with 7 bases between the two ends. The V gene's germline CDR1 is GTSNPN and CDR2 SVGIG (reference sequence). For the CDR3, the DNA is TGTGCCTGGACTCCGGGCTACGAGCAGTACTTC. Its protein is CAWTPGYEQYF.

This clone was recorded a few times. This sequence joins TRBV11-1 and TRBJ1-2; D is possibly TRBD1 (5 bases). The CDR3 contains 14 residues. Trimming removed 3 bases from V and 8 bases from J, with 16 bases in between. From germline, CDR1 is SGHAT and CDR2 FQDESV (reference sequence). The CDR3 coding sequence is TGTGCCAGCAGCTTCGGCGGAGGGGTAGAAGGCTACACCTTC. This translates into CASSFGGGVEGYTF.

This clone was recorded a few times. This sample includes further DNA sequences coding for the same CDR3. The V call is TRBV30, the J call TRBJ2-3, with unresolved D. The CDR3 runs 12 residues. The ends were cut back, 3 bases at V and 2 bases at J, with 6 bases in the middle. Per germline, CDR1 GTSNPN and CDR2 SVGIG (reference sequence). CDR3 region: CAWSPATDTQYF. Here the CDR3 DNA reads TGTGCCTGGAGCCCGGCCACAGATACGCAGTATTTT.

This clone was recorded a few times. J is TRBJ2-1 and V is TRBV4-2; 7 positions agree with TRBD2. Trimming took 0 bases from V and 4 from J; bases not matched to a gene: 3. The CDR3 runs to 15 residues. Germline lookup yields CDR1 LGHNA and CDR2 YNFKEQ. CDR3: CASSQEGGPYNEQFF. Here the CDR3 DNA reads TGTGCCAGCAGCCAAGAGGGAGGGCCTTACAATGAGCAGTTCTTC.

The chain is built from TRBV9 and TRBJ2-1, with 7 bases fitting TRBD1. Germline CDR1 and CDR2: SGDLS and YYNGEE. After removal of 5 bases from V and 8 bases from J, the junction contained 4 bases not matched to a gene. The CDR3 spans 12 residues. The CDR3 DNA sequence: TGTGCCAGCAGTTTACAGGGGTATGAGCAGTTCTTC. Translating gives CASSLQGYEQFF.

In its sample, this clone was seen a few times. The rearrangement uses TRBV7-2 and TRBJ2-5, with 7 bases matching TRBD1. CDR3 size: 15 residues. Germline values: CDR1 SGHTA, CDR2 FQGNSA. V lost 5 bases, J lost 7 bases, and 13 bases stayed unmatched. This chain's CDR3 is CASSPTNPTGRTQYF. The CDR3 coding sequence is TGTGCCAGCAGCCCCACGAATCCGACAGGGAGGACCCAGTACTTC.

The V call is TRBV18, the J call TRBJ2-5; 9 nucleotides agree with TRBD1. The V gene end was trimmed by 2 bases and the J gene end by 5 bases; junction bases not matched to a gene: 6. The CDR3 is made up of 15 amino acids. Germline values: CDR1 KGHSH, CDR2 LQKENI. CDR3 bases: TGTGCCAGCTCACCAACCGAGACAGGGGGTGAGACCCAGTACTTC. Translating it yields CASSPTETGGETQYF.

Turning to this clone: The sample holds other DNA sequences that translate to the same CDR3. The chain recombines TRBV5-1 with TRBJ1-5; D call uncertain. This CDR3 comprises 13 residues. CDR1 and CDR2 (germline): SGHRS, YFSETQ. V was cut by 0 bases and J by 0 bases, with 1 base left in between. The CDR3 sequence: CASSLDSNQPQHF. The CDR3, as DNA: TGCGCCAGCAGCTTGGATAGCAATCAGCCCCAGCATTTT.